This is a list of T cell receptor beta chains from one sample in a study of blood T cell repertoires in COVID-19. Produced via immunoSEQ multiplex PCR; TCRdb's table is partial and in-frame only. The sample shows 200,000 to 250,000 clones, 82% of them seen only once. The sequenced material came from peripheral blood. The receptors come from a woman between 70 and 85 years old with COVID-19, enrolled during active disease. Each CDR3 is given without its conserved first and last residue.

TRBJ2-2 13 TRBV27 ASSLAGGPMGELF
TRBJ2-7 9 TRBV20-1 STSRGYEQY
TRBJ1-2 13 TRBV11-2 ASRTLLRGQGGYT
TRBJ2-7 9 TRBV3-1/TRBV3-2 ASSQDRAQY
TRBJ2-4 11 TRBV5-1 ASSREAKNIQY
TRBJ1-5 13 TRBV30 AWSSAGQHYQPQH
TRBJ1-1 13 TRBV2 ASKYAPGENAEAF
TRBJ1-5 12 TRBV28 ASSLGGNNQPQH
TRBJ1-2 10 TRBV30 AWSVRGYGYT
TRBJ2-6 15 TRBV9 ASARGSDISGANVLT
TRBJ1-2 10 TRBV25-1 ASTSGTFGYT
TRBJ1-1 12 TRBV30 AWSVDAGNTEAF
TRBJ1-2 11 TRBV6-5 ASSSPTGLGYT
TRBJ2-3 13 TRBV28 ASSFRTGGADTQY
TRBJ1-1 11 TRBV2 ASRQGGPRGAF
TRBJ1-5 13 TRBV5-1 ASSPGLYSNQPQH
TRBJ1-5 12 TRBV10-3 AISESGDNQPQH
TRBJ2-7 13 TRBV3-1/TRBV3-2 ASSPTGGKLYEQY
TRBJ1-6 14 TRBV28 ASSSVGPARGSPLH
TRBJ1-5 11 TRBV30 AWSVSGNQPQH
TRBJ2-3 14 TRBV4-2 ASSQEGLAATDTQY
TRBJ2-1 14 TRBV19 ASVAIAGGPYNEQF
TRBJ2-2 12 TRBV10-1 ASSQQGAVGELF
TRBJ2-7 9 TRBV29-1 SGRDTSEQY
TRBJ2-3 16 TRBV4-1 ASSPRGILAGAADTQY
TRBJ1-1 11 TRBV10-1 ASSVDIDTEAF
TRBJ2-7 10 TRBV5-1 ASSQDTYEQY
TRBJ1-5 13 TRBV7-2 ASSLAARENQPQH
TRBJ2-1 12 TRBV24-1 ATSDTGVYNEQF
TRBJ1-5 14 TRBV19 ASTSWTGGIGQPQH
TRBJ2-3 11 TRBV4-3 ASSQQGWDTQY
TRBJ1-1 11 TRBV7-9 ASSLQENTEAF
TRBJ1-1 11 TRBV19 ASSIFRNTEAF
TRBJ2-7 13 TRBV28 ASSSGTSGLYEQY
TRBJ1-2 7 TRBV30 AWLYGYT
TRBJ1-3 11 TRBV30 AWTQGLGNTIY